The source of this TCR beta chain is a study of HIV-infected patients and healthy controls. This clonotype has a count of ten or more. Its antigen is not known. No cell fractionation was done, so the repertoire covers all unsorted peripheral blood T cells. People with immunomodulatory therapy, recent vaccination or treatment interruptions were not enrolled. Study-level points and caveats: The study did not determine the donors' HLA types.

The ends were cut back, 4 bases at V and 1 base at J, with 13 bases in the middle. The V gene's germline CDR1 is MDHEN and CDR2 SYDVKM. The CDR3 spans 15 residues. cDNA was made from about 500 ng RNA using alpha and beta constant primers. Each of the alpha and beta chains got its own library through chain-specific third strand synthesis with indices. TCRdb redid the calling of the 5' RACE reads with MiXCR, one entry per CDR3 protein. The sample contains 4,000 or so distinct CDR3 sequences, roughly 8% of which appear only once. This chain uses TRBV28 with TRBJ2-5; the D gene is possibly TRBD1 (6 bases). This specimen was blood, taken before antiretroviral therapy. The clonotype was recovered from an adult with HIV infection. CDR3 in DNA: TGTGCCAGCAGTTCGGTGGACAGTTCCCAAGAGACCCAGTACTTC. It translates to CASSSVDSSQETQYF.